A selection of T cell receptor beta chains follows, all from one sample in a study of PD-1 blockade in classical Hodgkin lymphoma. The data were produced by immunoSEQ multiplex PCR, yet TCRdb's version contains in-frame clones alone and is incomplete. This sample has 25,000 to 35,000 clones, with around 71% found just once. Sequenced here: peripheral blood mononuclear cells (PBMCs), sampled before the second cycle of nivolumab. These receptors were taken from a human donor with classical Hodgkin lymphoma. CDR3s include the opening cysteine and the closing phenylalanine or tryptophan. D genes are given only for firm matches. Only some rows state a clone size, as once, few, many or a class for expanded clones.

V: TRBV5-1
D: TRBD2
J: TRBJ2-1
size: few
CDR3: CASASGGHPVPEQFF
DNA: TGCGCCAGCGCTAGCGGGGGGCATCCCGTCCCTGAGCAGTTCTTC

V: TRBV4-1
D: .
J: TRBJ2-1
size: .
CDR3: CASRLSEQFF
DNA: TGCGCCAGCAGGCTCAGTGAGCAGTTCTTC

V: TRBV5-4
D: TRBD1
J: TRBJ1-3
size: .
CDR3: CASSVDRAGNTIYF
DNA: TGTGCCAGCAGCGTGGACAGGGCTGGAAACACCATATATTTT

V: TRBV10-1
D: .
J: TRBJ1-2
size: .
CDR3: CASSKVGRLNYGYTF
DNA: TGCGCCAGCAGTAAAGTGGGGCGGTTAAACTATGGCTACACCTTC

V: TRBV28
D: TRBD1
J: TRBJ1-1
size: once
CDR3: CASRGGGIGEAFF
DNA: TGTGCCAGCAGGGGAGGGGGCATTGGTGAAGCTTTCTTT

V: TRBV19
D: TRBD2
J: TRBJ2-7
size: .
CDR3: CASSMGLAGALYEQYF
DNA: TGTGCCAGTAGTATGGGACTAGCGGGGGCCCTCTACGAGCAGTACTTC

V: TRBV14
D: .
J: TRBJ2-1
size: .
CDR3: CASSQGQSYNEQFF
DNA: TGTGCCAGCAGCCAAGGACAGTCTTACAATGAGCAGTTCTTC

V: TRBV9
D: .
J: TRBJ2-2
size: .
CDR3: CASGQGPNTGELFF
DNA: TGTGCCAGCGGGCAGGGGCCCAACACCGGGGAGCTGTTTTTT

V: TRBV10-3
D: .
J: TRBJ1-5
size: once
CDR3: CAISADLGNQPQHF
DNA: TGTGCCATCAGTGCGGATTTGGGCAATCAGCCCCAGCATTTT

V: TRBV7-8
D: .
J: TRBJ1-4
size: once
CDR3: CASSLGTNEKLFF
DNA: TGTGCCAGCAGCTTAGGAACTAATGAAAAACTGTTTTTT

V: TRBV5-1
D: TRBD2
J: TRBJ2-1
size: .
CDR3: CASSVGLAGYNEQFF
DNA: TGCGCCAGCAGCGTGGGACTAGCGGGGTACAATGAGCAGTTCTTC

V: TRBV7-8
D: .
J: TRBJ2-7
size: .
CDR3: CASSLEGTLTYEQYF
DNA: TGTGCCAGCAGCTTAGAAGGGACACTGACCTACGAGCAGTACTTC

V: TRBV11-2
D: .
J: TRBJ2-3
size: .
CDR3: CASSLQGADTQYF
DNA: TGTGCCAGCAGCTTACAGGGCGCAGATACGCAGTATTTT

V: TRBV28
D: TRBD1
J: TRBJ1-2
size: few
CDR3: CASRLGGQGAPRNGYTF
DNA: TGTGCCAGCCGTCTCGGGGGACAGGGGGCCCCACGCAATGGCTACACCTTC

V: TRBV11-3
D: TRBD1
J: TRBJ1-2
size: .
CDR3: CASSLRTGWQNYGYTF
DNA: TGTGCCAGCAGTCTCCGGACAGGGTGGCAGAACTATGGCTACACCTTC

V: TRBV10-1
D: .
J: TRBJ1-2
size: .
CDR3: CASRGGEERGYGYTF
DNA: TGCGCCAGCAGGGGGGGTGAGGAGCGGGGCTATGGCTACACCTTC

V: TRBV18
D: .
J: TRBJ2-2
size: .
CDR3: CASSPSGRSNTGELFF
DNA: TGTGCCAGCTCACCATCGGGAAGATCCAACACCGGGGAGCTGTTTTTT

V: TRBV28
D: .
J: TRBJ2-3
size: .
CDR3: CASSYSLQGGTDTQYF
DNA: TGTGCCAGCAGTTACTCTTTACAGGGCGGGACAGATACGCAGTATTTT

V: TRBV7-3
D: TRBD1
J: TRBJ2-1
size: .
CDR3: CASSTDREAAGNEQFF
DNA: TGTGCCAGCAGCACTGACAGGGAAGCCGCCGGCAATGAGCAGTTCTTC

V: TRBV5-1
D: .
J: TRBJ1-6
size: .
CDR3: CASSLERGSPLHF
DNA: TGCGCCAGCAGCTTGGAAAGGGGTTCACCCCTCCACTTT

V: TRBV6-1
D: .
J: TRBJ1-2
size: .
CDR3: CASRADSFNYGYTF
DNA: TGTGCCAGCAGGGCGGACAGCTTTAACTATGGCTACACCTTC

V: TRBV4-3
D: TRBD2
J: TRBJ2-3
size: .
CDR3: CASSQDRWAGKARGRSTDTQYF
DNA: TGCGCCAGCAGCCAAGATCGCTGGGCAGGGAAGGCCCGCGGGAGAAGCACAGATACGCAGTATTTT

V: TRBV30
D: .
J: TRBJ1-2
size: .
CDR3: CAWSVNRERGYTF
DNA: TGTGCCTGGAGCGTGAACAGGGAGCGTGGCTACACCTTC

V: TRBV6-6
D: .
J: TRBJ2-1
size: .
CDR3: CASSYSNDEQFF
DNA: TGTGCCAGCAGTTACTCGAATGATGAGCAGTTCTTC

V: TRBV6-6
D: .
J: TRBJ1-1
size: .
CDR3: CASSPITFIEAFF
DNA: TGTGCCAGCAGCCCTATAACTTTTATTGAAGCTTTCTTT

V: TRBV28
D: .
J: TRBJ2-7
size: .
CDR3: CASSFLLGDAQTFYEQYF
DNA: TGTGCCAGCAGTTTCCTGCTAGGGGACGCCCAAACTTTCTACGAGCAGTACTTC

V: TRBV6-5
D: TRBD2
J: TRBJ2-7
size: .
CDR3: CATGHGGGAYEQYF
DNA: TGTGCCACCGGACACGGGGGAGGGGCCTACGAGCAGTACTTC

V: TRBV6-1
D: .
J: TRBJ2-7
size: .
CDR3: CASSLDTYGQYF
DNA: TGTGCCAGCAGTCTGGACACCTACGGGCAGTACTTC

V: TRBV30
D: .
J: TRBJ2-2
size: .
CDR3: CAWSGLLSSITGELFF
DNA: TGTGCCTGGAGTGGTCTGTTAAGCTCGATCACCGGGGAGCTGTTTTTT

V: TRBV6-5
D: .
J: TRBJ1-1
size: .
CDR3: CASSSIGWNTEAFF
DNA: TGTGCCAGCAGTTCCATCGGGTGGAACACTGAAGCTTTCTTT

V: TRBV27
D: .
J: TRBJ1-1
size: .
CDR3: CASSFQGLNTEAFF
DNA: TGTGCCAGCAGTTTCCAGGGGTTAAACACTGAAGCTTTCTTT

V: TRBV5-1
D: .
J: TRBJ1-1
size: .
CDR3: CASTRASGQNTEAFF
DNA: TGCGCCAGCACCCGAGCCTCGGGACAGAACACTGAAGCTTTCTTT

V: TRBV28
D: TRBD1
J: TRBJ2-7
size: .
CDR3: CASSRTGVDEQYF
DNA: TGTGCCAGCAGTAGGACAGGGGTCGACGAGCAGTACTTC

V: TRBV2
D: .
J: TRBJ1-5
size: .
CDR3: CASSEGNGDQPQHF
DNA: TGTGCCAGCAGTGAAGGGAACGGGGATCAGCCCCAGCATTTT

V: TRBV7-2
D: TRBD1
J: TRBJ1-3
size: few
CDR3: CASSPGQISGNTIYF
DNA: TGTGCCAGCAGCCCGGGACAGATCTCTGGAAACACCATATATTTT

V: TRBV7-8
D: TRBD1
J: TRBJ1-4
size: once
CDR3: CASAPLTGTNEKLFF
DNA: TGTGCCAGCGCACCTCTGACAGGGACTAATGAAAAACTGTTTTTT

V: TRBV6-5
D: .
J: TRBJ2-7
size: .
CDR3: CASSATSYEQYF
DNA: TGTGCCAGCAGCGCCACTAGTTACGAGCAGTACTTC

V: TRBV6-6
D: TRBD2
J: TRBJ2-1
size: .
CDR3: CASSYGTSHYNEQFF
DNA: TGTGCCAGCAGCTACGGGACTAGCCACTACAATGAGCAGTTCTTC

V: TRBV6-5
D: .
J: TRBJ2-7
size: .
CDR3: CASSYVGAYEQYF
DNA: TGTGCCAGCAGTTACGTGGGGGCCTACGAGCAGTACTTC

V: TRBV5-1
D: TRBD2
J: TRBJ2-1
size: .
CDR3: CASSLGGTNEQFF
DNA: TGTGCCAGCAGCTTGGGGGGGACCAATGAGCAGTTCTTC

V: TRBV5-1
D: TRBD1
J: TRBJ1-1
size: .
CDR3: CASSLVGQGMNTEAFF
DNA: TGCGCCAGCAGCTTGGTGGGACAGGGAATGAACACTGAAGCTTTCTTT

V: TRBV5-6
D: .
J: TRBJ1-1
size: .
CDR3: CASSFFPSGNTEAFF
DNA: TGTGCCAGCAGCTTTTTTCCTTCAGGGAACACTGAAGCTTTCTTT

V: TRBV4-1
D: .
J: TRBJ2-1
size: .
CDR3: CASSQDSLGYNEQFF
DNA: TGCGCCAGCAGCCAAGATAGCCTAGGCTACAATGAGCAGTTCTTC

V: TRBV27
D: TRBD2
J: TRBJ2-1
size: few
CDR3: CASSPGGGKQFF
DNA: TGTGCCAGCAGCCCGGGGGGGGGTAAGCAGTTCTTC

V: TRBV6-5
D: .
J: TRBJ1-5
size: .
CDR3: CASTPGGSQPQHF
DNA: TGTGCCAGCACCCCCGGGGGGAGCCAGCCCCAGCATTTT

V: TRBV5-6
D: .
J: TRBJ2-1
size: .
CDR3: CASSLGGLTGTREQFF
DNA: TGTGCCAGCAGCTTGGGGGGTTTGACGGGGACCAGGGAGCAGTTCTTC

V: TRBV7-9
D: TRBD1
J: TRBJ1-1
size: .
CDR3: CASSFATGQGEDFF
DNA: TGTGCCAGCAGCTTCGCAACGGGACAGGGTGAGGATTTCTTT

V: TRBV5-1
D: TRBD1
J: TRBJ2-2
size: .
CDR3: CASSPWFQGAVNTGELFF
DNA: TGCGCCAGCAGCCCATGGTTCCAGGGGGCGGTTAATACCGGGGAGCTGTTTTTT

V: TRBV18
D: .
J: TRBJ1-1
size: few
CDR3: CASSSGGAEAFF
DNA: TGTGCCAGCTCCTCGGGTGGAGCTGAAGCTTTCTTT

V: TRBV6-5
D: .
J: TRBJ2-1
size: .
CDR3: CASSPHGEEQFF
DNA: TGTGCCAGCAGCCCCCACGGGGAGGAGCAGTTCTTC

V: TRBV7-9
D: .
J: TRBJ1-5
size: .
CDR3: CASSLGDPRLQPQHF
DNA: TGTGCCAGCAGCTTAGGGGATCCACGGCTTCAGCCCCAGCATTTT

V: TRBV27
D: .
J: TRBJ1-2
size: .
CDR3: CASRDSRDGYTF
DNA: TGTGCCAGCAGGGATTCCCGGGATGGCTACACCTTC

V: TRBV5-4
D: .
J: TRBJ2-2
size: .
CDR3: CASSLARGGNTGELFF
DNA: TGTGCCAGCAGCTTGGCCAGGGGGGGGAACACCGGGGAGCTGTTTTTT

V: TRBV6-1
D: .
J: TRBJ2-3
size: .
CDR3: CASSEAGGTDTQYF
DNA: TGTGCCAGCAGTGAAGCCGGGGGCACAGATACGCAGTATTTT

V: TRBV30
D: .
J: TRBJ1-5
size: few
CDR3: CAWSGVTMGPQHF
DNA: TGTGCCTGGAGTGGGGTCACAATGGGGCCCCAGCATTTT

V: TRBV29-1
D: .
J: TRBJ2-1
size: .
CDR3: CSVEDRTISYNEQFF
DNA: TGCAGCGTTGAAGATCGGACGATCTCCTACAATGAGCAGTTCTTC

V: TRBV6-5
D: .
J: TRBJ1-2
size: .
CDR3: CASSYSTVPNYGYTF
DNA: TGTGCCAGCAGTTACTCGACAGTGCCTAACTATGGCTACACCTTC